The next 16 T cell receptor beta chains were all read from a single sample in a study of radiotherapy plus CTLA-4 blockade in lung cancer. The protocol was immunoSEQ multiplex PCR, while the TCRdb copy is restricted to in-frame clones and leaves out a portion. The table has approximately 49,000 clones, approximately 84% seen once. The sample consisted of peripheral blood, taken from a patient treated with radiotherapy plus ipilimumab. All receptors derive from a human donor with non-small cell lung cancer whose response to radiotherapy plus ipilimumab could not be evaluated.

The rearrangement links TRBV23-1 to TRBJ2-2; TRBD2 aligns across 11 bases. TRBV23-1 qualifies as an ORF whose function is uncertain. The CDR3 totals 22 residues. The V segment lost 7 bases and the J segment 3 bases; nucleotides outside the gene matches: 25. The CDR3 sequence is CASTQKLIIVLAGGSYTGELFF. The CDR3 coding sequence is TGCGCCAGCACCCAAAAGCTGATTATCGTTCTAGCGGGAGGTTCGTACACCGGGGAGCTGTTTTTT.

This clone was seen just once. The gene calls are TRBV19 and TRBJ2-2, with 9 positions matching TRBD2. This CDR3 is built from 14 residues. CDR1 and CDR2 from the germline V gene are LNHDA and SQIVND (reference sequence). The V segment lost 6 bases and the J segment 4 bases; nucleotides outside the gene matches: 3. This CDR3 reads CASRVAGVTGELFF. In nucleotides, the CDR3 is TGTGCCAGTAGGGTAGCGGGAGTCACCGGGGAGCTGTTTTTT.

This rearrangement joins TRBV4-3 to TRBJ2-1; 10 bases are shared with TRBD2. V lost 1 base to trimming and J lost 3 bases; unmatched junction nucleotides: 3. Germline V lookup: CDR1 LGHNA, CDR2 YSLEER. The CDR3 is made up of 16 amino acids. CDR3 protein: CASSQGTSGIYNEQFF. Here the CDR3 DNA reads TGCGCCAGCAGCCAAGGGACTAGCGGAATCTACAATGAGCAGTTCTTC.

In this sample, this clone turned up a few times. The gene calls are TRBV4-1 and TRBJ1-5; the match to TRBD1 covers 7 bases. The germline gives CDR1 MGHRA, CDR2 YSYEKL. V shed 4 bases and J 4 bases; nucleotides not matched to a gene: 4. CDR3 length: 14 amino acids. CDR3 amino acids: CASSRPGQNQPQHF. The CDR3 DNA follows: TGCGCCAGCAGCCGACCGGGACAGAATCAGCCCCAGCATTTT.

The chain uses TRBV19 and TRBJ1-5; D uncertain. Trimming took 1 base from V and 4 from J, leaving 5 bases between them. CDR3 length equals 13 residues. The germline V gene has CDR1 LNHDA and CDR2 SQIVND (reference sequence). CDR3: CASSIVVNQPQHF. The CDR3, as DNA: TGTGCCAGTAGTATAGTAGTAAATCAGCCCCAGCATTTT.

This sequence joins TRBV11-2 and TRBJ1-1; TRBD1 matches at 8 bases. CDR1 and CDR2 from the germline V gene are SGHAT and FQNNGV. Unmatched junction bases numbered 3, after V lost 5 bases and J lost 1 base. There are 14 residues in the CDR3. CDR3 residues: CASSRTGGNTEAFF. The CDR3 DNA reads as TGTGCCAGCAGCCGTACAGGGGGGAACACTGAAGCTTTCTTT.

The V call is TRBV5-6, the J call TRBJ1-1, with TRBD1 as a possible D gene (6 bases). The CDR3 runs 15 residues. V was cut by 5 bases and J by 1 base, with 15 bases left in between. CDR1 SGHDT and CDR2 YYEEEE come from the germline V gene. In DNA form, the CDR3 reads TGTGCCAGCAGGTCCCGGGGGGCTTCGAACACTGAAGCTTTCTTT. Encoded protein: CASRSRGASNTEAFF.

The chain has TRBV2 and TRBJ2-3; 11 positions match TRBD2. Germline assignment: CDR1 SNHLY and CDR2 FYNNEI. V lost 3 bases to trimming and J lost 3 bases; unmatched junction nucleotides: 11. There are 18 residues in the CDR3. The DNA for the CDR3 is TGTGCCAGCAGTGACCCGGGACTAGCGGCCGTCGAAACAGATACGCAGTATTTT. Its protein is CASSDPGLAAVETDTQYF.

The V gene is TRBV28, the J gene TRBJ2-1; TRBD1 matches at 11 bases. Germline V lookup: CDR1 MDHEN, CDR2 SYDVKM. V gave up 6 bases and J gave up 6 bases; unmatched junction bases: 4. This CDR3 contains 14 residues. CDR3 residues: CASSRDRGVNEQFF. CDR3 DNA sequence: TGTGCCAGCAGCCGGGACAGGGGGGTCAATGAGCAGTTCTTC. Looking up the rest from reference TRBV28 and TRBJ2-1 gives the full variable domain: DVKVTQSSRYLVKRTGEKVFLECVQDMDHENMFWYRQDPGLGLRLIYFSYDVKMKEKGDIPEGYSVSREKKERFSLILESASTNQTSMYLCASSRDRGVNEQFFGPGTRLTVL.

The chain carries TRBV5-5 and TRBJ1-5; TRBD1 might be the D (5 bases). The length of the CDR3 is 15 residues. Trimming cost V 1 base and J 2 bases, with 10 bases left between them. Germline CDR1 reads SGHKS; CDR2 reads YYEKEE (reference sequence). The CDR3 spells CASSLTVGGNQPQHF. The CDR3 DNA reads TGTGCCAGCAGCTTGACCGTAGGGGGCAATCAGCCCCAGCATTTT.

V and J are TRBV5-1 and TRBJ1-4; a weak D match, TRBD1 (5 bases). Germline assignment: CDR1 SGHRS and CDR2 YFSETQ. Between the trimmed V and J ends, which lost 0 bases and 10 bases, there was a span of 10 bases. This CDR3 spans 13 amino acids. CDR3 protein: CASSLAGEGKLFF. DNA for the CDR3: TGCGCCAGCAGCTTGGCGGGGGAAGGAAAACTGTTTTTT.

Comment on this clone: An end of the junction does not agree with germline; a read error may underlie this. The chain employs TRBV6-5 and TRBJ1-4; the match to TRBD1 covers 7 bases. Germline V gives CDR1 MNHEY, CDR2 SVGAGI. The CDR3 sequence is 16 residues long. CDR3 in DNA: TGTGCCAACAGTTACAGTGCCGGGACAGCTATGGGGAAACTGTTTTTT. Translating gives CANSYSAGTAMGKLFF.

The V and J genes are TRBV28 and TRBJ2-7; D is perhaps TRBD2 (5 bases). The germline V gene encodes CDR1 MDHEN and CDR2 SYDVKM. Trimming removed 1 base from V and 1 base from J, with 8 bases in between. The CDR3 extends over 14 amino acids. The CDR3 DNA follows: TGTGCCAGCAGTTTATTTGGGGAGTCCTACGAGCAGTACTTC. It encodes CASSLFGESYEQYF.

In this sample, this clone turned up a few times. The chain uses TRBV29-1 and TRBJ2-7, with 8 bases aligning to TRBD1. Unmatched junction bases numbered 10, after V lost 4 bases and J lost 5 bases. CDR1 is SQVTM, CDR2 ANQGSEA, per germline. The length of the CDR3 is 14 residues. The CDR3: CSVGSPQGADEQYF. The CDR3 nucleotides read TGCAGCGTTGGCTCCCCGCAGGGGGCAGACGAGCAGTACTTC.

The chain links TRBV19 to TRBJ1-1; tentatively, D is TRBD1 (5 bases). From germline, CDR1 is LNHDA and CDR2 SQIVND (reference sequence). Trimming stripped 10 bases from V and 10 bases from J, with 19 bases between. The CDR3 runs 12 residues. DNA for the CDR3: TGTGCCACCTTTCAGGGTGTAGGTCGAGCTTTCTTT. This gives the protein CATFQGVGRAFF.

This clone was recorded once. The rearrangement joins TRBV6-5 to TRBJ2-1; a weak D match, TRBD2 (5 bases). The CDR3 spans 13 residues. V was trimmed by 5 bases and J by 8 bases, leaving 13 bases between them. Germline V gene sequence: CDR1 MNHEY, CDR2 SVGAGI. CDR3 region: CASSISSTDEQFF. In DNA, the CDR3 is TGTGCCAGCAGTATCTCTAGCACCGATGAGCAGTTCTTC.